One sample yielded the 22 T cell receptor beta chains listed below, sequenced in a study of blood T cell repertoires in COVID-19. Assay: immunoSEQ multiplex PCR; the TCRdb copy retains only in-frame clones and omits some. The data show about 140,000 clones, 79% seen once. Sequencing input: peripheral blood. The receptors come from a man in his fifties or sixties with acute or convalescent COVID-19.

CDR3 sequence (DNA): TGTGCCAGCACCCTAGCAGGAGGGGGCGGTCAGCCCCAGCATTTT. This encodes CASTLAGGGGQPQHF. V is TRBV28 and J is TRBJ1-5, with TRBD1 matching 7 bases. This CDR3 contains 15 residues. Germline CDR1 is MDHEN and CDR2 is SYDVKM. Losses at the gene ends were 7 bases for V and 6 bases for J; bases not matched to a gene: 12.

The J gene is TRBJ1-2, the V gene TRBV5-6, with D possibly being TRBD1 (6 bases). The CDR3 covers 15 residues. The V and J ends lost 2 bases and 7 bases respectively, with 18 bases between them. CDR1 and CDR2 (germline): SGHDT, YYEEEE. The CDR3 sequence is CASSLPRDTPAGYTF. The CDR3 coding sequence is TGTGCCAGCAGCTTACCCCGGGACACCCCAGCTGGCTACACCTTC.

As DNA, the CDR3 is TGCAGCGTTGCGACTAGCGGGAGTCTCCACGAGCAGTACTTC. The encoded protein is CSVATSGSLHEQYF. The V and J genes are TRBV29-1 and TRBJ2-7; 12 nucleotides line up with TRBD2. The CDR3 spans 14 residues. The germline V gene has CDR1 SQVTM and CDR2 ANQGSEA. The junction had 6 bases not matched to a gene; V was cut back by 4 bases and J by 5 bases.

The chain recombines TRBV30 with TRBJ1-2, with TRBD1 identical over 10 bases. Germline CDR1 reads GTSNPN; CDR2 reads SVGIG (reference sequence). With 6 bases clipped from V and 8 bases from J, the junction kept 12 bases outside the gene matches. This CDR3 is 14 amino acids long. CDR3 DNA: TGTGCCTGCCCAGAGGCGACAGGGGGCTTCGGCTACACCTTC. Translation: CACPEATGGFGYTF.

The rearrangement joins TRBV30 to TRBJ2-5; no clear D gene. Germline CDR1 GTSNPN, CDR2 SVGIG (reference sequence). V was clipped by 3 bases and J by 9 bases, with 14 bases between them. This CDR3 comprises 12 residues. Written as DNA, the CDR3 is TGTGCCTGGAGGACCAGGTCCATTTCCCAGTACTTC. It encodes CAWRTRSISQYF.

The V and J genes are TRBV28 and TRBJ1-3; D perhaps matches TRBD1 (5 bases). Germline assignment: CDR1 MDHEN and CDR2 SYDVKM. This CDR3 is built from 15 residues. Trimming left V 4 bases short and J 0 bases short, with 10 bases between. DNA of the CDR3: TGTGCCAGCAGTTCGCGGGGCCCCTCTGGAAACACCATATATTTT. Its protein is CASSSRGPSGNTIYF.

The CDR3 nucleotides read TGTGCCAGCAGACGACAGGGGGCCTACGAGCAGTACTTC. Translating it yields CASRRQGAYEQYF. The rearrangement uses TRBV6-5 and TRBJ2-7; TRBD1 matches at 9 bases. J gave up 2 bases and V 6 bases, and 2 bases lay outside the gene matches. CDR1 and CDR2 (germline): MNHEY, SVGAGI. This CDR3 region has 13 residues.

This rearrangement joins TRBV4-3 to TRBJ1-2; the D is unclear. Trimming pared 3 bases from V and 4 bases from J, leaving 15 bases between. The V gene's germline CDR1 is LGHNA and CDR2 YSLEER. The length of the CDR3 is 15 residues. The DNA of the CDR3 is TGCGCCAGCAGCCAGGAGCGGACTGCGCTCTATGGCTACACCTTC. Its translation is CASSQERTALYGYTF.

This clone was found a few times. This chain joins TRBV2 and TRBJ1-1; D gene unclear. Germline V gene sequence: CDR1 SNHLY, CDR2 FYNNEI. Trimming removed 4 bases at V and 1 base at J, with 7 bases between. The CDR3 has 13 amino acids. For the CDR3, the DNA is TGTGCCAGCAGTGTGGGCGAGAACACTGAAGCTTTCTTT. This sequence encodes CASSVGENTEAFF. The variable domain in full, completed from reference TRBV2 and TRBJ1-1, reads EPEVTQTPSHQVTQMGQEVILRCVPISNHLYFYWYRQILGQKVEFLVSFYNNEISEKSEIFDDQFSVERPDGSNFTLKIRSTKLEDSAMYFCASSVGENTEAFFGQGTRLTVV.

The chain is built from TRBV28 and TRBJ1-3; D unclear. CDR3 size: 14 residues. V was trimmed by 5 bases and J by 2 bases, leaving 10 bases between them. The germline CDR1 and CDR2 sequences are MDHEN and SYDVKM. CDR3 loop: CASSQSGAGNTIYF. In DNA, the CDR3 is TGTGCCAGCAGTCAAAGCGGGGCTGGAAACACCATATATTTT.

The chain links TRBV28 to TRBJ2-7; possibly TRBD2 for D (5 bases). The CDR3 length is 13 residues. V was clipped by 6 bases and J by 3 bases, with 12 bases between them. Germline CDR1 MDHEN, CDR2 SYDVKM. CDR3 nucleotide sequence: TGTGCCAGCAGCGGCCGGGGAGTCTACGAGCAGTACTTC. Translated, it gives CASSGRGVYEQYF.

V is TRBV28 and J is TRBJ1-2; the D gene is possibly TRBD1 (6 bases). The CDR3 runs 15 residues. The germline V gene has CDR1 MDHEN and CDR2 SYDVKM. The V gene lost 6 bases and the J gene lost 4 bases, with 18 bases spanning the gap. The CDR3 coding sequence is TGTGCCAGCAGGATACAGGGTATAAGGGGCTATGGCTACACCTTC. Translating gives CASRIQGIRGYGYTF.

The chain carries TRBV4-3 and TRBJ2-1; 9 nucleotides align to TRBD2. Looked up from germline, CDR1 is LGHNA and CDR2 is YSLEER. This CDR3 has 19 amino acids. V dropped 0 bases and J dropped 5; count of bases not matched to a gene: 14. CDR3 loop: CASSQDPLWASGINNEQFF. The CDR3 DNA sequence: TGCGCCAGCAGCCAAGACCCTCTTTGGGCTAGCGGGATCAACAATGAGCAGTTCTTC.

V and J are TRBV19 and TRBJ1-5, with TRBD1 identical over 9 bases. V was pared by 8 bases and J by 1 base, with 6 bases of the junction left unmatched. CDR3 length: 15 residues. Germline CDR1 reads LNHDA; CDR2 reads SQIVND (reference sequence). In nucleotides, the CDR3 is TGTGCCAGTTGCAGCGGGACAGGGAGCAATCAGCCCCAGCATTTT. Translating it yields CASCSGTGSNQPQHF.

The V gene is TRBV7-2, the J gene TRBJ1-6, with a tentative D call TRBD1 (5 bases). Trimming took 5 bases from V and 5 from J, leaving 10 bases between them. Germline V gives CDR1 SGHTA, CDR2 FQGNSA. The CDR3 is made up of 14 amino acids. This chain's CDR3 is CASSAGMDNSPLHF. Here the CDR3 DNA reads TGTGCCAGCAGCGCAGGGATGGATAATTCACCCCTCCACTTT.

V gene TRBV6-5 combines with J gene TRBJ1-1, with a possible D match to TRBD1 (5 bases). With 6 bases removed from V and 1 base from J, the gap between germline ends came to 15 bases. Germline CDR1 is MNHEY and CDR2 is SVGAGI. The CDR3 sequence is 15 residues long. CDR3 sequence (DNA): TGTGCCAGCAGCTCATCACCCCAGGGGAACACTGAAGCTTTCTTT. Its translation is CASSSSPQGNTEAFF.

The sample holds a few counts of this clone. V usage is TRBV6-6 and J usage is TRBJ1-2; D is unresolved. The ends were cut back, 8 bases at V and 7 bases at J, with 11 bases in the middle. The CDR3 contains 11 residues. Looked up from germline, CDR1 is MNHNY and CDR2 is SVGAGI (reference sequence). The CDR3 DNA sequence: TGTGCCAGCGGGGAGGTCCGTGGCTACACCTTC. Translated: CASGEVRGYTF.

This clone was observed a handful of times. The rearrangement uses TRBV7-2 and TRBJ2-2, with 7 positions matching TRBD1. The CDR3 extends over 15 amino acids. Germline values: CDR1 SGHTA, CDR2 FQGNSA. V shed 2 bases and J 3 bases; nucleotides not matched to a gene: 3. The CDR3: CASSLRQGYTGELFF. In DNA form, the CDR3 reads TGTGCCAGCAGCTTAAGACAGGGATACACCGGGGAGCTGTTTTTT.

The chain is built from TRBV18 and TRBJ1-2; D possibly corresponds to TRBD1 (5 bases). V was pared by 2 bases and J by 2 bases, with 12 bases between. The CDR3 totals 15 residues. CDR1 and CDR2 from the germline V gene are KGHSH and LQKENI. The CDR3 spells CASSPIQDLNYGYTF. CDR3 DNA: TGTGCCAGCTCACCAATACAGGATTTAAACTATGGCTACACCTTC.

The chain links TRBV6-5 to TRBJ1-5; D perhaps matches TRBD1 (6 bases). Looked up from germline, CDR1 is MNHEY and CDR2 is SVGAGI. V was shortened by 6 bases and J by 3 bases, with 12 bases between the two germline ends. The CDR3 has 14 residues. The CDR3 is CASSTGQLNQPQHF. The CDR3 region has the DNA TGTGCCAGCAGCACAGGACAGCTCAATCAGCCCCAGCATTTT.

The chain links TRBV7-9 to TRBJ2-1; 10 nucleotides agree with TRBD2. The germline CDR1 and CDR2 sequences are SEHNR and FQNEAQ (reference sequence). There are 14 residues in the CDR3. V shed 4 bases, J shed 5 bases, and the junction held 2 bases outside the gene matches. This chain's CDR3 is CASSYLAGDNEQFF. The CDR3 coding sequence is TGTGCCAGCAGCTATCTAGCGGGAGACAATGAGCAGTTCTTC.

The V call is TRBV28, the J call TRBJ2-7; 7 bases line up with TRBD1. V lost 6 bases and J lost 1; bases outside the gene matches: 6. Germline V lookup: CDR1 MDHEN, CDR2 SYDVKM. CDR3 length: 14 amino acids. CDR3 in amino acids: CASSTGTESYEQYF. Written as DNA, the CDR3 is TGTGCCAGCAGCACCGGGACAGAATCCTACGAGCAGTACTTC.